The T cell receptor beta chain under discussion was sequenced for a study of graft-versus-host responses after intestinal transplantation. In regard to this clone: Its antigen is undetermined.

Study results and limitations: In recipient marrow, GvH clones were found, and some appeared first in ileum or blood.

Using immunoSEQ multiplex PCR, the repertoire was profiled, and TCRdb retains in-frame clones only, with some absent. Among about 120,000 clones listed, approximately 96% were seen once. Per the germline V gene, CDR1 is MNHEY and CDR2 is SVGAGI. V gave up 5 bases and J gave up 3 bases; unmatched junction bases: 6. The CDR3 has 15 residues. The chain employs TRBV6-5 and TRBJ2-1; 8 bases line up with TRBD2. Specimen: unstimulated CD8+ T cells sorted from spleen or lymph node cells, collected before intestinal transplant. This sequence originates from a human donor who received an intestinal transplant. The DNA of the CDR3 is TGTGCCAGCAGTCCTGCACTAGCGGTCTACAATGAGCAGTTCTTC. Translated: CASSPALAVYNEQFF.